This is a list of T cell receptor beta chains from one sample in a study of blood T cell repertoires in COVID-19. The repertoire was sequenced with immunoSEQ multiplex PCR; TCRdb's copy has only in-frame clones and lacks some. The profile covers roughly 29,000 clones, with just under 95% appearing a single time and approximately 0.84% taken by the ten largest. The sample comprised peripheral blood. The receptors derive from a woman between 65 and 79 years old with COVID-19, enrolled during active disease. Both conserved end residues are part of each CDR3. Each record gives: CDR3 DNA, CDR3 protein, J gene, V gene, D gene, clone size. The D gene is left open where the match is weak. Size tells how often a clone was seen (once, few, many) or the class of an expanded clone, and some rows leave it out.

CDR3nt: TGTGCCATCAGTGAGAATCGGGACGAGCAGTACTTC
CDR3aa: CAISENRDEQYF
j_gene: TRBJ2-7
v_gene: TRBV10-3
d_gene: .
abundance: .

CDR3nt: TGTGCCAGCAGTTACGGGCCGGGACAGGAAGGTTCTGAAGCTTTCTTT
CDR3aa: CASSYGPGQEGSEAFF
j_gene: TRBJ1-1
v_gene: TRBV6-5
d_gene: TRBD1
abundance: .

CDR3nt: TGCAGCGTTTCCGCACTAGCGGGAGTTGTAACGCAGTATTTT
CDR3aa: CSVSALAGVVTQYF
j_gene: TRBJ2-3
v_gene: TRBV29-1
d_gene: TRBD2
abundance: .

CDR3nt: TGTGCCAGCAGCCCGAAGGGCAGGGGGCAGGAGACCCAGTACTTC
CDR3aa: CASSPKGRGQETQYF
j_gene: TRBJ2-5
v_gene: TRBV3-1/TRBV3-2
d_gene: TRBD1
abundance: .

CDR3nt: TGTGCCAGCAGCCCCTACGGGACAGTGTACCCGACCCCCTCTGGAAACACCATATATTTT
CDR3aa: CASSPYGTVYPTPSGNTIYF
j_gene: TRBJ1-3
v_gene: TRBV14
d_gene: TRBD1
abundance: .

CDR3nt: TGTGCCAGCAGCCAAGATGGTGGTAGCGAAGGTCCGGTCGAGCAGTACTTC
CDR3aa: CASSQDGGSEGPVEQYF
j_gene: TRBJ2-7
v_gene: TRBV4-2
d_gene: .
abundance: .

CDR3nt: TGTGCCAGCAGTTACTCGACTAGCGGAATCAATGAGCAGTTCTTC
CDR3aa: CASSYSTSGINEQFF
j_gene: TRBJ2-1
v_gene: TRBV6-5
d_gene: TRBD2
abundance: few

CDR3nt: TGTGCCAGCTCACCGACTCGACAGGGGGCGTCTGGGGCCAACGTCCTGACTTTC
CDR3aa: CASSPTRQGASGANVLTF
j_gene: TRBJ2-6
v_gene: TRBV18
d_gene: TRBD1
abundance: .

CDR3nt: TGTGCCAGAAGCTTAGTAGCCAGAGGCAAGCCAGGGGAAGCTTTCTTT
CDR3aa: CARSLVARGKPGEAFF
j_gene: TRBJ1-1
v_gene: TRBV7-5
d_gene: .
abundance: .

CDR3nt: TGTGCCAGCTCACGCGATCGCGGGAGTCCCGGGGAGCTGTTTTTT
CDR3aa: CASSRDRGSPGELFF
j_gene: TRBJ2-2
v_gene: TRBV18
d_gene: TRBD2
abundance: .

CDR3nt: TGTGCCACCAGTGATTCTAGCGGGGGTTCCTACAATGAGCAGTTCTTC
CDR3aa: CATSDSSGGSYNEQFF
j_gene: TRBJ2-1
v_gene: TRBV24-1
d_gene: TRBD2
abundance: .

CDR3nt: TGTGCCACCAGCAGAGATCACACCTACAATGAGCAGTTCTTC
CDR3aa: CATSRDHTYNEQFF
j_gene: TRBJ2-1
v_gene: TRBV15
d_gene: .
abundance: .

CDR3nt: TGCGCCAGCAGCGCAGGACAGGTGAACACTGAAGCTTTCTTT
CDR3aa: CASSAGQVNTEAFF
j_gene: TRBJ1-1
v_gene: TRBV4-1
d_gene: TRBD1
abundance: .

CDR3nt: TGTGCCAGCAGCCAAGTGGGACAGGGGTATGAAAAACTGTTTTTT
CDR3aa: CASSQVGQGYEKLFF
j_gene: TRBJ1-4
v_gene: TRBV3-1/TRBV3-2
d_gene: TRBD1
abundance: .

CDR3nt: TGTGCCAGCAGTGTTGGACAGAAGAATCAGCCCCAGCATTTT
CDR3aa: CASSVGQKNQPQHF
j_gene: TRBJ1-5
v_gene: TRBV2
d_gene: .
abundance: .

CDR3nt: TGTGCCAGTAGTATATTGGGCGACCGAGAGAATTCACCCCTCCACTTT
CDR3aa: CASSILGDRENSPLHF
j_gene: TRBJ1-6
v_gene: TRBV19
d_gene: .
abundance: .

CDR3nt: TGTGCCAGCAAAGTGGCTAGCGGGAACACCGGGGAGCTGTTTTTT
CDR3aa: CASKVASGNTGELFF
j_gene: TRBJ2-2
v_gene: TRBV7-3
d_gene: TRBD2
abundance: .

CDR3nt: TGTGCTAGTGGTTTGGAAGGAGGTGTGGGCTACACCTTC
CDR3aa: CASGLEGGVGYTF
j_gene: TRBJ1-2
v_gene: TRBV12-5
d_gene: .
abundance: .

CDR3nt: TGTGCCAGTAGTATAGCTTGGCAGGGGGCCGGCAGCAATCAGCCCCAGCATTTT
CDR3aa: CASSIAWQGAGSNQPQHF
j_gene: TRBJ1-5
v_gene: TRBV19
d_gene: TRBD1
abundance: once

CDR3nt: TGCAGCGTTGAGATGGGGAGGGGTGAAAAACTGTTTTTT
CDR3aa: CSVEMGRGEKLFF
j_gene: TRBJ1-4
v_gene: TRBV29-1
d_gene: .
abundance: .

CDR3nt: TGTGCCAGCAGTTCCACGGGGGCCCAGCATTTT
CDR3aa: CASSSTGAQHF
j_gene: TRBJ1-5
v_gene: TRBV6-2/TRBV6-3
d_gene: .
abundance: .

CDR3nt: TGTGCCAGCTCACCCACAGGGGGCGCCTCGGGTCCCGGGGAGCTGTTTTTT
CDR3aa: CASSPTGGASGPGELFF
j_gene: TRBJ2-2
v_gene: TRBV18
d_gene: TRBD1
abundance: .